The rows below give T cell receptor beta chains drawn from one sample of a study of human versus mouse CDR3 diversity and MHC coevolution. Here immunoSEQ multiplex PCR was the method, and the copy in TCRdb shows in-frame clones only, minus some. Of 60,000 to 95,000 clones listed, about 90% are singletons. Source material: naive CD4+ T cells from blood. These receptors were taken from a person aged 25-75 years in good health. Each CDR3 is given with its conserved first and last residue. Each record gives: J gene, D gene, clone size, V gene, CDR3 protein, CDR3 DNA. D genes are given only for firm matches. Part of the rows lack a size; the others show once, few, many or a class for expanded clones.

J gene: TRBJ2-2
D gene: NA
clone size: NA
V gene: TRBV9
CDR3 protein: CASSPRSSPMNTGELFF
CDR3 DNA: TGTGCCAGCAGCCCCCGGTCGTCACCGATGAACACCGGGGAGCTGTTTTTT

J gene: TRBJ2-3
D gene: TRBD2
clone size: NA
V gene: TRBV30
CDR3 protein: CAWRLAADTQYF
CDR3 DNA: TGTGCCTGGAGACTAGCGGCAGATACGCAGTATTTT

J gene: TRBJ1-5
D gene: NA
clone size: once
V gene: TRBV6-6
CDR3 protein: CASSYSWQSNQPQHF
CDR3 DNA: TGTGCCAGCAGTTACTCGTGGCAGTCCAATCAGCCCCAGCATTTT

J gene: TRBJ2-7
D gene: TRBD1
clone size: NA
V gene: TRBV11-2
CDR3 protein: CASSFPGQGTYEQYF
CDR3 DNA: TGTGCCAGCAGCTTCCCGGGACAGGGAACCTACGAGCAGTACTTC

J gene: TRBJ2-3
D gene: NA
clone size: NA
V gene: TRBV2
CDR3 protein: CACPRGTDTQYF
CDR3 DNA: TGTGCCTGCCCACGGGGCACAGATACGCAGTATTTT

J gene: TRBJ2-7
D gene: TRBD2
clone size: NA
V gene: TRBV5-4
CDR3 protein: CASSFRAGDPHEQYF
CDR3 DNA: TGTGCCAGCAGCTTTAGGGCGGGAGACCCCCACGAGCAGTACTTC

J gene: TRBJ1-2
D gene: TRBD1
clone size: NA
V gene: TRBV28
CDR3 protein: CASSSGQGYGYTF
CDR3 DNA: TGTGCCAGCAGTTCGGGACAGGGATATGGCTACACCTTC

J gene: TRBJ2-1
D gene: TRBD1
clone size: NA
V gene: TRBV6-5
CDR3 protein: CASSAGQGARNEQFF
CDR3 DNA: TGTGCCAGCAGTGCCGGACAGGGGGCCCGGAATGAGCAGTTCTTC

J gene: TRBJ2-7
D gene: NA
clone size: NA
V gene: TRBV19
CDR3 protein: CASSTVISSYEQYF
CDR3 DNA: TGTGCCAGTAGTACGGTGATAAGCTCCTACGAGCAGTACTTC

J gene: TRBJ2-7
D gene: TRBD2
clone size: NA
V gene: TRBV5-4
CDR3 protein: CASSFRTSGSYEQYF
CDR3 DNA: TGTGCCAGCAGCTTCCGGACTAGCGGATCCTACGAGCAGTACTTC

J gene: TRBJ1-5
D gene: NA
clone size: NA
V gene: TRBV30
CDR3 protein: CAWTKTGFNQPQHF
CDR3 DNA: TGTGCCTGGACCAAGACAGGTTTCAATCAGCCCCAGCATTTT

J gene: TRBJ2-7
D gene: NA
clone size: few
V gene: TRBV6-6
CDR3 protein: CASSPPGLLPYEQYF
CDR3 DNA: TGTGCCAGCAGCCCTCCGGGACTTCTGCCCTACGAGCAGTACTTC

J gene: TRBJ2-5
D gene: NA
clone size: NA
V gene: TRBV30
CDR3 protein: CAWSVLRGTQYF
CDR3 DNA: TGTGCCTGGAGCGTACTTCGAGGGACCCAGTACTTC

J gene: TRBJ1-3
D gene: NA
clone size: NA
V gene: TRBV5-1
CDR3 protein: CASSLVSSSGNTIYF
CDR3 DNA: TGCGCCAGCAGCTTAGTGTCGAGCTCTGGAAACACCATATATTTT

J gene: TRBJ2-6
D gene: TRBD2
clone size: NA
V gene: TRBV7-9
CDR3 protein: CASSLDLAGSSGANVLTF
CDR3 DNA: TGTGCCAGCAGCTTAGACCTAGCGGGGAGCTCTGGGGCCAACGTCCTGACTTTC

J gene: TRBJ2-7
D gene: TRBD1
clone size: NA
V gene: TRBV5-1
CDR3 protein: CASSQSDRVEQYF
CDR3 DNA: TGCGCCAGCAGCCAATCGGACAGGGTTGAGCAGTACTTC

J gene: TRBJ1-2
D gene: NA
clone size: NA
V gene: TRBV2
CDR3 protein: CASSDSGYGYTF
CDR3 DNA: TGTGCCAGCAGTGATAGCGGCTATGGCTACACCTTC

J gene: TRBJ2-7
D gene: NA
clone size: NA
V gene: TRBV5-4
CDR3 protein: CASSFGGVTSYEQYF
CDR3 DNA: TGTGCCAGCAGCTTTGGCGGGGTGACCTCCTACGAGCAGTACTTC

J gene: TRBJ1-5
D gene: TRBD1
clone size: few
V gene: TRBV6-6
CDR3 protein: CASSYLQGVTQPQHF
CDR3 DNA: TGTGCCAGCAGTTACTTACAGGGGGTTACTCAGCCCCAGCATTTT

J gene: TRBJ2-5
D gene: TRBD1
clone size: few
V gene: TRBV30
CDR3 protein: CAWSTGVETQYF
CDR3 DNA: TGTGCCTGGAGTACAGGGGTCGAGACCCAGTACTTC

J gene: TRBJ2-7
D gene: TRBD1
clone size: NA
V gene: TRBV5-1
CDR3 protein: CASSLDSGQGANKYF
CDR3 DNA: TGCGCCAGCAGCTTGGACTCGGGACAGGGTGCAAATAAGTACTTC

J gene: TRBJ1-2
D gene: TRBD1
clone size: once
V gene: TRBV6-1
CDR3 protein: CASTDRVYGYTF
CDR3 DNA: TGTGCCAGCACCGACAGGGTTTACGGCTACACCTTC

J gene: TRBJ2-2
D gene: NA
clone size: NA
V gene: TRBV2
CDR3 protein: CASSDLAPGELFF
CDR3 DNA: TGTGCCAGCAGTGACCTAGCCCCCGGGGAGCTGTTTTTT

J gene: TRBJ1-3
D gene: NA
clone size: NA
V gene: TRBV4-1
CDR3 protein: CASSSLAGVGNTIYF
CDR3 DNA: TGCGCCAGCAGCTCCCTTGCAGGGGTTGGAAACACCATATATTTT

J gene: TRBJ1-3
D gene: TRBD1
clone size: NA
V gene: TRBV7-2
CDR3 protein: CASSPDRARGNTIYF
CDR3 DNA: TGTGCCAGCAGCCCTGACAGGGCCCGAGGAAACACCATATATTTT

J gene: TRBJ2-3
D gene: NA
clone size: NA
V gene: TRBV4-2
CDR3 protein: CASSPHVAGVSTDTQYF
CDR3 DNA: TGTGCCAGCAGCCCCCATGTGGCGGGCGTTAGCACAGATACGCAGTATTTT

J gene: TRBJ2-3
D gene: TRBD2
clone size: NA
V gene: TRBV5-4
CDR3 protein: CASSFGGSAGTDTQYF
CDR3 DNA: TGTGCCAGCAGCTTTGGCGGGAGCGCTGGCACAGATACGCAGTATTTT

J gene: TRBJ2-5
D gene: NA
clone size: NA
V gene: TRBV6-1
CDR3 protein: CASRQYIQETQYF
CDR3 DNA: TGTGCCAGCAGGCAGTATATACAAGAGACCCAGTACTTC

J gene: TRBJ2-2
D gene: NA
clone size: NA
V gene: TRBV30
CDR3 protein: CAWMDSRRTGELFF
CDR3 DNA: TGTGCCTGGATGGATTCCAGGAGGACCGGGGAGCTGTTTTTT

J gene: TRBJ1-2
D gene: TRBD1
clone size: NA
V gene: TRBV6-1
CDR3 protein: CASSQTGVLNYGYTF
CDR3 DNA: TGTGCCAGCAGCCAAACAGGGGTCCTTAACTATGGCTACACCTTC

J gene: TRBJ2-3
D gene: NA
clone size: NA
V gene: TRBV29-1
CDR3 protein: CSGTSGAADTQYF
CDR3 DNA: TGCAGCGGGACCTCAGGGGCCGCAGATACGCAGTATTTT

J gene: TRBJ2-6
D gene: NA
clone size: once
V gene: TRBV6-5
CDR3 protein: CASSGLSSGANVLTF
CDR3 DNA: TGTGCCAGCAGTGGACTCAGCTCTGGGGCCAACGTCCTGACTTTC

J gene: TRBJ1-5
D gene: NA
clone size: NA
V gene: TRBV11-2
CDR3 protein: CASSRGREGNQPQHF
CDR3 DNA: TGTGCCAGCAGCCGAGGGCGAGAGGGCAATCAGCCCCAGCATTTT

J gene: TRBJ2-7
D gene: NA
clone size: NA
V gene: TRBV28
CDR3 protein: CASNRPAGLRSFF
CDR3 DNA: TGTGCCAGCAACCGGCCAGCAGGTCTACGTTCCTTCTTC

J gene: TRBJ1-2
D gene: TRBD1
clone size: NA
V gene: TRBV7-3
CDR3 protein: CASSLTPGQGTIYGYTF
CDR3 DNA: TGTGCCAGCAGCTTAACCCCGGGACAGGGCACAATCTATGGCTACACCTTC

J gene: TRBJ1-3
D gene: TRBD1
clone size: few
V gene: TRBV7-6
CDR3 protein: CASSLGDSVSGNTIYF
CDR3 DNA: TGTGCCAGCAGCCTGGGGGACAGCGTCTCTGGAAACACCATATATTTT

J gene: TRBJ1-3
D gene: TRBD1
clone size: once
V gene: TRBV27
CDR3 protein: CASRARGPGNTIYF
CDR3 DNA: TGTGCCAGCAGAGCAAGGGGGCCTGGAAACACCATATATTTT

J gene: TRBJ2-5
D gene: NA
clone size: NA
V gene: TRBV19
CDR3 protein: CASSLGQEGETQYF
CDR3 DNA: TGTGCCAGTAGCCTGGGGCAGGAAGGAGAGACCCAGTACTTC

J gene: TRBJ2-3
D gene: TRBD2
clone size: NA
V gene: TRBV5-1
CDR3 protein: CASSFSGTSVSDTQYF
CDR3 DNA: TGCGCCAGCAGCTTTTCAGGGACTAGCGTGTCAGATACGCAGTATTTT

J gene: TRBJ2-2
D gene: NA
clone size: NA
V gene: TRBV7-2
CDR3 protein: CASSPGPDNTGELFF
CDR3 DNA: TGTGCCAGCAGCCCCGGTCCCGATAACACCGGGGAGCTGTTTTTT

J gene: TRBJ1-1
D gene: TRBD1
clone size: NA
V gene: TRBV4-2
CDR3 protein: CASSHTGTGTTEAFF
CDR3 DNA: TGTGCCAGCAGCCACACCGGGACAGGGACAACTGAAGCTTTCTTT

J gene: TRBJ2-4
D gene: NA
clone size: NA
V gene: TRBV30
CDR3 protein: CAWSVQGAAIQYF
CDR3 DNA: TGTGCCTGGAGTGTACAAGGGGCCGCCATTCAGTACTTC

J gene: TRBJ1-2
D gene: TRBD1
clone size: NA
V gene: TRBV29-1
CDR3 protein: CSVATGLNGYTF
CDR3 DNA: TGCAGCGTTGCGACAGGGCTTAATGGCTACACCTTC

J gene: TRBJ1-1
D gene: NA
clone size: NA
V gene: TRBV19
CDR3 protein: CASLSPLNTEAFF
CDR3 DNA: TGTGCCAGTTTGAGCCCTTTGAACACTGAAGCTTTCTTT

J gene: TRBJ1-1
D gene: TRBD1
clone size: NA
V gene: TRBV7-3
CDR3 protein: CASSPDRGRTEAFF
CDR3 DNA: TGTGCCAGCAGCCCTGACAGGGGGCGGACTGAAGCTTTCTTT

J gene: TRBJ2-7
D gene: NA
clone size: once
V gene: TRBV6-5
CDR3 protein: CASSYSIGDKPWYF
CDR3 DNA: TGTGCCAGCAGTTACTCGATTGGGGACAAACCTTGGTACTTC

J gene: TRBJ2-6
D gene: TRBD1
clone size: NA
V gene: TRBV18
CDR3 protein: CASSPPGQSFSGANVLTF
CDR3 DNA: TGTGCCAGCTCACCCCCGGGACAGAGCTTCTCTGGGGCCAACGTCCTGACTTTC

J gene: TRBJ2-1
D gene: NA
clone size: NA
V gene: TRBV11-2
CDR3 protein: CASSLGDLAYNEQFF
CDR3 DNA: TGTGCCAGCAGCTTAGGGGACTTGGCCTACAATGAGCAGTTCTTC

J gene: TRBJ2-7
D gene: NA
clone size: NA
V gene: TRBV19
CDR3 protein: CASSIGTETYEQYF
CDR3 DNA: TGTGCCAGTAGTATAGGGACAGAGACCTACGAGCAGTACTTC

J gene: TRBJ2-1
D gene: TRBD2
clone size: NA
V gene: TRBV18
CDR3 protein: CASSPRDGRSTYNEQFF
CDR3 DNA: TGTGCCAGCTCACCGAGGGACGGGAGGTCTACCTACAATGAGCAGTTCTTC

J gene: TRBJ1-2
D gene: TRBD1
clone size: NA
V gene: TRBV28
CDR3 protein: CASVPGQGNFYGYTF
CDR3 DNA: TGTGCCAGCGTTCCGGGACAGGGGAACTTCTATGGCTACACCTTC

J gene: TRBJ1-2
D gene: TRBD1
clone size: NA
V gene: TRBV19
CDR3 protein: CASSDRTGGGGYTF
CDR3 DNA: TGTGCCAGTAGCGACAGGACAGGGGGTGGGGGCTACACCTTC